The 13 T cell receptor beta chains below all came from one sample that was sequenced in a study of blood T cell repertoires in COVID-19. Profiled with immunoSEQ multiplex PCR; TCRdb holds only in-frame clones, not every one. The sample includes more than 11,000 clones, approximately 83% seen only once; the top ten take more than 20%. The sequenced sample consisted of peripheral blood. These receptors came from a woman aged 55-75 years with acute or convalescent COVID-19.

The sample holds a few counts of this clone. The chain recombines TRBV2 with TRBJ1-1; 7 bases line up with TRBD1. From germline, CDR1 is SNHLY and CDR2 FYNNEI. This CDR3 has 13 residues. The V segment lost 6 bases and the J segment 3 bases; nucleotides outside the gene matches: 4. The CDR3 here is CASRDRVYTEAFF. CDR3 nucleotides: TGTGCCAGCAGAGACAGGGTGTACACTGAAGCTTTCTTT. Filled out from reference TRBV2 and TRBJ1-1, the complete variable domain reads EPEVTQTPSHQVTQMGQEVILRCVPISNHLYFYWYRQILGQKVEFLVSFYNNEISEKSEIFDDQFSVERPDGSNFTLKIRSTKLEDSAMYFCASRDRVYTEAFFGQGTRLTVV.

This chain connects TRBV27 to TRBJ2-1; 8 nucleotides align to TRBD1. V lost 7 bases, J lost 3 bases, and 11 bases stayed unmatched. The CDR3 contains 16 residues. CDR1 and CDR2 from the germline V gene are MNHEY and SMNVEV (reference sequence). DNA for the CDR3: TGTGCCAGCACCAAGTCCAGGGACAGGCTCTACAATGAGCAGTTCTTC. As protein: CASTKSRDRLYNEQFF.

CDR3 region: CASSLMEGNYEQYF. The CDR3 DNA follows: TGTGCCAGCAGCTTAATGGAGGGAAACTACGAGCAGTACTTC. The chain combines TRBV7-2 with TRBJ2-7; perhaps TRBD2 as D (6 bases). The CDR3 is 14 amino acids. The V end lost 2 bases, the J end lost 3 bases, and 11 bases lay between the germline ends. Germline CDR1 and CDR2: SGHTA and FQGNSA.

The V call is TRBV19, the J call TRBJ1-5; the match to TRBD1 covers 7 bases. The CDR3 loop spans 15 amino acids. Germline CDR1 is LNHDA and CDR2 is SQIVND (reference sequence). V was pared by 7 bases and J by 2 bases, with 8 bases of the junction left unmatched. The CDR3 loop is CASTLDREGNQPQHF. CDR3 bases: TGTGCCAGTACCTTAGACAGGGAGGGCAATCAGCCCCAGCATTTT. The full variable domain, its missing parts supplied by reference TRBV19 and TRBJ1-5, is DGGITQSPKYLFRKEGQNVTLSCEQNLNHDAMYWYRQDPGQGLRLIYYSQIVNDFQKGDIAEGYSVSREKKESFPLTVTSAQKNPTAFYLCASTLDREGNQPQHFGDGTRLSIL.

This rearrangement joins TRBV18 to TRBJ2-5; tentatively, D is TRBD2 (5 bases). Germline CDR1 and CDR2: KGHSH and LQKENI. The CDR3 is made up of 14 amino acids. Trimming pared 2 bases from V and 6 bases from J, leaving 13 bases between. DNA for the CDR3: TGTGCCAGCTCACCATCCGGGGTGGGGAAGACCCAGTACTTC. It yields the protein CASSPSGVGKTQYF.

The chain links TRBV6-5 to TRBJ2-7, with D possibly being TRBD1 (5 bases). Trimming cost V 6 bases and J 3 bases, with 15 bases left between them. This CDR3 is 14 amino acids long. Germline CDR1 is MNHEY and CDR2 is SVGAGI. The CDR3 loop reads CASSRDRSGYEQYF. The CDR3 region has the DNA TGTGCCAGCAGCAGGGATAGGAGTGGCTACGAGCAGTACTTC.

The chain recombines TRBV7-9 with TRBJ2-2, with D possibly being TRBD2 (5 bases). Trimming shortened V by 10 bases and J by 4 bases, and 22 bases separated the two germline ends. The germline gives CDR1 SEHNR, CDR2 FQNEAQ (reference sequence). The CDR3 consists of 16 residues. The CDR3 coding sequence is TGTGCCACCCGGAAGTTTGGGAGCACCGGCACCGGGGAGCTGTTTTTT. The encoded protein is CATRKFGSTGTGELFF.

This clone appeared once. The CDR3 DNA reads as TGTGCCAGCAGCTTAGTACCCAGGGGCCCTGGCTACACCTTC. Residues: CASSLVPRGPGYTF. The chain links TRBV11-2 to TRBJ1-2; weak D call: TRBD1 (6 bases). The CDR3 totals 14 residues. Between the trimmed V and J ends, which lost 1 base and 7 bases, there was a span of 13 bases. Germline CDR1 reads SGHAT; CDR2 reads FQNNGV.

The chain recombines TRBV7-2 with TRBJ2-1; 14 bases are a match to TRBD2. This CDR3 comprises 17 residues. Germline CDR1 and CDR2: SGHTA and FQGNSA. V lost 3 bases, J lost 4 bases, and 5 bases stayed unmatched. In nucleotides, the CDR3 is TGTGCCAGCAGCTTTGGGACTAGCGGGAGCCTATACAATGAGCAGTTCTTC. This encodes CASSFGTSGSLYNEQFF.

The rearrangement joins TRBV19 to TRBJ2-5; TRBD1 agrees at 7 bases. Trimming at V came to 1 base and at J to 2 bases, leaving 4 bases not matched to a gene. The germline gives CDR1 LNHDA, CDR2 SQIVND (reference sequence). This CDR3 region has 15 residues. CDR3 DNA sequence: TGTGCCAGTAGTATAGCAAAACAGGGGCAAGAGACCCAGTACTTC. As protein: CASSIAKQGQETQYF.

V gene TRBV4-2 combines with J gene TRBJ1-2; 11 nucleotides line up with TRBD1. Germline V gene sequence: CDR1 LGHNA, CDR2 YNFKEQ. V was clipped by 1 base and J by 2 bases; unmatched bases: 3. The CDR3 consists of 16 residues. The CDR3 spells CASSQGTGGANYGYTF. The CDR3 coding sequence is TGTGCCAGCAGCCAAGGGACAGGGGGCGCGAACTATGGCTACACCTTC.

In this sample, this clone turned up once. CDR3 nucleotides: TGCGCCCGCACGGGGGGGGGCCCCCAAGAGACCCAGTACTTC. Encoded protein: CARTGGGPQETQYF. The chain joins TRBV5-1 to TRBJ2-5; TRBD2 matches at 8 bases. V shed 10 bases, J shed 1 base, and the junction held 9 bases outside the gene matches. Germline CDR1 and CDR2: SGHRS and YFSETQ. This CDR3 is 14 amino acids long.

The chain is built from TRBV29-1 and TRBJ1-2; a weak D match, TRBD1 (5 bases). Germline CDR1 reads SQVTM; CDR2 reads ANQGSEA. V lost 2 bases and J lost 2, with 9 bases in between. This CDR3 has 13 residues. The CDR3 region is CSVETPGNYGYTF. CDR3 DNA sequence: TGCAGCGTTGAAACCCCAGGGAACTATGGCTACACCTTC.